This paragraph reports one TCR beta chain. Its antigen is not identified. The sample comes from a study of cytomegalovirus exposure and HLA in healthy donors. Study-wide results and caveats: Productive status was seen about 90% or about 30% of the time for most TCR beta V segments in an earlier analysis. TCR beta sequences reportedly predicted most subjects' HLA-A and HLA-B alleles accurately. A later analysis reportedly found that, within productive TCRs, an Asian-associated ancestry cluster had fewer N-insertions than the mean observed across the approximately 700 donors.

The PCR contained 60 Vbeta and 13 Jbeta primers. Data came from immunoSEQ multiplex PCR; TCRdb stores just in-frame clones and leaves some out. The top ten clones hold approximately 0.098% of a sample with 200,000 or so clones, roughly four fifths of them seen once. Germline V CDR1 and CDR2: DFQATT, SNEGSKA (reference sequence). The V end lost 6 bases, the J end lost 5 bases, and 11 bases lay between the germline ends. The CDR3 is made up of 11 amino acids. The rearrangement joins TRBV20-1 to TRBJ2-7; D is possibly TRBD2 (6 bases). The source of this sequence is a boy aged 2-9 years in good health and CMV-seronegative. Sequencing was performed on PBMCs. The CDR3 coding sequence is TGCAGTGCAGGCCCGGGGGACGAGCAGTACTTC. Protein sequence: CSAGPGDEQYF.